This T cell receptor delta chain is from a study of gamma-delta T cells after stem cell transplantation. TCRdb re-called clones from the RT-PCR reads using CATT. The sample includes 13,000 or so delta-chain clones, approximately 32% of them seen just once. After removal of 2 bases from V and 0 bases from J, the junction contained 6 bases not matched to a gene. This CDR3 spans 18 amino acids. From germline, CDR1 is GEAIGNYY and CDR2 EKD. A note on this clone: A read error is possible here, since a much larger clone lies one base away. Other DNA sequences in the sample encode the same CDR3.

This TCR came from a human donor. It is not recorded whose cells these are; they may come from a transplant donor. This chain uses TRDV2 with TRDJ3, with 7 bases matching TRDD3. Sequencing input: gamma-delta T cells. CDR3 sequence: CACDILGTSSWDTRQMFF. The CDR3 bases are TGTGCCTGTGACATACTGGGGACGAGCTCCTGGGACACCCGACAGATGTTTTTC.